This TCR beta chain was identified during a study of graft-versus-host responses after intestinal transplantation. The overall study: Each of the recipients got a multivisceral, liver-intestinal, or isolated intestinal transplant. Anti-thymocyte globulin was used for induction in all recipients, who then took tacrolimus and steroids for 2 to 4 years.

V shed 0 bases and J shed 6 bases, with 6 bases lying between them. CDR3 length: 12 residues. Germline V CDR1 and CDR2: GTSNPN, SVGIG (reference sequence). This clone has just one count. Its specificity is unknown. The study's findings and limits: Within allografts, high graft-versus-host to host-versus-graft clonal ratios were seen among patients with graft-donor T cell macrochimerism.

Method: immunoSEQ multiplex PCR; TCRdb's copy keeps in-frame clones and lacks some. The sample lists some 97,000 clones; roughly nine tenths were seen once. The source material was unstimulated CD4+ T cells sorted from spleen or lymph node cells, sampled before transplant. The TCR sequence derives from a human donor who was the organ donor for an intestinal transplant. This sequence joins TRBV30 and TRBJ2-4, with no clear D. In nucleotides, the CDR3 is TGTGCCTGGAGTGTACTCAGAAACATTCAGTACTTC. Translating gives CAWSVLRNIQYF. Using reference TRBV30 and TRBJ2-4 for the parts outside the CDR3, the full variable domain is SQTIHQWPATLVQPVGSPLSLECTVEGTSNPNLYWYRQAAGRGLQLLFYSVGIGQISSEVPQNLSASRPQDRQFILSSKKLLLSDSGFYLCAWSVLRNIQYFGAGTRLSVL.